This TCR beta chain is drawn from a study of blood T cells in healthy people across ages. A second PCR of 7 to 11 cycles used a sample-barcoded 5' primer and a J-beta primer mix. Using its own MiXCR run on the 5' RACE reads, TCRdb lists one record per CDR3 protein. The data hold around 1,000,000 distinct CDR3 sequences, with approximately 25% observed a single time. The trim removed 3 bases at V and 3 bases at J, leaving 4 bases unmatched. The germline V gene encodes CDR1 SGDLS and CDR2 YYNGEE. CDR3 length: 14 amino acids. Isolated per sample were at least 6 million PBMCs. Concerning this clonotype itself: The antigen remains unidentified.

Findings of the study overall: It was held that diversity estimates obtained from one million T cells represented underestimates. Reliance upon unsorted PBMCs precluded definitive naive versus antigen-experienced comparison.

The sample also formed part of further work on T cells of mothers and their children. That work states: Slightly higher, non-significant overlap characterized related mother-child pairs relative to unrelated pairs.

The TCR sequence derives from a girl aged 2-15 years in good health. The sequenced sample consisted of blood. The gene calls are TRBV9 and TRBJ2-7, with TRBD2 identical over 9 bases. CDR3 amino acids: CASSAGTSSYEQYF. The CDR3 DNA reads TGTGCCAGCAGCGCCGGGACTAGCAGCTACGAGCAGTACTTC.